This T cell receptor (beta chain) was sequenced in a study of blood T cell repertoires in COVID-19. Turning to the study itself: Acute and convalescent COVID-19 specimens originated in the United States, Italy and Spain. Sources were T cells, B-cell-depleted T cells, or PBMCs; the material itself was cDNA or gDNA.

In its sample, this clone was seen once. Original processing notes: Reference gene primers were amplified, and this amplification served to estimate nucleated cell counts. Assay: immunoSEQ multiplex PCR; the TCRdb copy retains only in-frame clones and omits some. That table supplies the V and J calls and clone size; D and trimming were determined from the DNA. The sample holds 250,000 to 300,000 clones, approximately 86% seen once. J was trimmed by 2 bases and V by 8 bases; bases with no gene match: 12. Germline CDR1 and CDR2: ENHRY and SYGVKD. CDR3 length: 18 residues. Sequencing input: peripheral blood. This clonotype was obtained from a woman in her late teens or twenties with acute or convalescent COVID-19. The chain has TRBV10-3 and TRBJ2-2; 12 bases line up with TRBD2. In DNA, the CDR3 is TGTGCCATCGCGGCTAGCGGGAGGGTTTTTGATAACACCGGGGAGCTGTTTTTT. As protein: CAIAASGRVFDNTGELFF.